A selection of T cell receptor beta chains follows, all from one sample in a study of blood T cell repertoires in COVID-19. Repertoires were generated with immunoSEQ multiplex PCR, while TCRdb's copy carries only in-frame clones and drops some. The sample carries 83,000 or so clones, 77% recorded once. Specimen: peripheral blood. The receptors come from an elderly woman with acute or convalescent COVID-19. Both conserved end residues are trimmed from each CDR3.

j_gene: TRBJ2-5
v_gene: TRBV11-1
CDR3aa: ASSLARGQETQY

j_gene: TRBJ1-1
v_gene: TRBV7-6
CDR3aa: ASSLEGDLLNTEAF

j_gene: TRBJ2-2
v_gene: TRBV10-3
CDR3aa: AISPTLAGGSGTGELF

j_gene: TRBJ2-2
v_gene: TRBV7-3
CDR3aa: ASSLDSGGANTGELF

j_gene: TRBJ2-7
v_gene: TRBV11-1
CDR3aa: ASSLSGSTPYEQY

j_gene: TRBJ2-3
v_gene: TRBV11-2
CDR3aa: ASSSLLGDTQY

j_gene: TRBJ1-4
v_gene: TRBV9
CDR3aa: ASSAGVHEKLF

j_gene: TRBJ1-1
v_gene: TRBV5-1
CDR3aa: ASSLQGIYTEAF

j_gene: TRBJ1-6
v_gene: TRBV30
CDR3aa: AWSTSQGTYNSPLH

j_gene: TRBJ1-3
v_gene: TRBV27
CDR3aa: ASRRLTGSGNTIY

j_gene: TRBJ1-5
v_gene: TRBV30
CDR3aa: AWSTGQGPGGQH

j_gene: TRBJ1-5
v_gene: TRBV12-3/TRBV12-4
CDR3aa: ASRVQNQPQH

j_gene: TRBJ2-5
v_gene: TRBV29-1
CDR3aa: SVGRSQETQY

j_gene: TRBJ1-3
v_gene: TRBV2
CDR3aa: ASSWGLGNTIY

j_gene: TRBJ1-5
v_gene: TRBV30
CDR3aa: AWSVRRGGVNQPQH

j_gene: TRBJ1-4
v_gene: TRBV7-2
CDR3aa: ASRTDENEKLF

j_gene: TRBJ2-5
v_gene: TRBV6-5
CDR3aa: ATSLNPVGETQY

j_gene: TRBJ1-6
v_gene: TRBV28
CDR3aa: ASSFPRAHNSPLH

j_gene: TRBJ2-5
v_gene: TRBV3-1/TRBV3-2
CDR3aa: ASSPASVQETQY

j_gene: TRBJ2-4
v_gene: TRBV6-2/TRBV6-3
CDR3aa: ASSSLTGTGRYIQY

j_gene: TRBJ1-2
v_gene: TRBV12-1
CDR3aa: ASSFEGTENGYT

j_gene: TRBJ1-2
v_gene: TRBV3-1/TRBV3-2
CDR3aa: ASSQDTGTGGVNYGYT

j_gene: TRBJ2-2
v_gene: TRBV7-3
CDR3aa: ASSPGLADTGELF

j_gene: TRBJ2-7
v_gene: TRBV7-2
CDR3aa: ASSLDRGGHEQY

j_gene: TRBJ2-7
v_gene: TRBV5-1
CDR3aa: ASSPGTSFEQY

j_gene: TRBJ2-5
v_gene: TRBV7-3
CDR3aa: ASSLRQGDETQY

j_gene: TRBJ2-2
v_gene: TRBV7-8
CDR3aa: ASSPTNSGRVTGELF

j_gene: TRBJ1-5
v_gene: TRBV27
CDR3aa: ASSSPGQPQH

j_gene: TRBJ1-2
v_gene: TRBV7-2
CDR3aa: ASSPDSSAFYGYT

j_gene: TRBJ2-7
v_gene: TRBV6-5
CDR3aa: ASSYTTSGGYEQY

j_gene: TRBJ1-4
v_gene: TRBV5-1
CDR3aa: ASSSTGRLDEKLF

j_gene: TRBJ2-1
v_gene: TRBV7-9
CDR3aa: ASSLALASGNEQF

j_gene: TRBJ1-2
v_gene: TRBV10-3
CDR3aa: AISEVQGLNYGYT

j_gene: TRBJ1-1
v_gene: TRBV10-3
CDR3aa: ASRGQGDTEAF

j_gene: TRBJ1-3
v_gene: TRBV7-2
CDR3aa: ASSLGLRGTGNTIY

j_gene: TRBJ2-7
v_gene: TRBV9
CDR3aa: ASSVATGPHYEQY

j_gene: TRBJ1-2
v_gene: TRBV6-2/TRBV6-3
CDR3aa: ASRPGQKANYGYT

j_gene: TRBJ2-7
v_gene: TRBV6-5
CDR3aa: ASSPLASNSYEQY

j_gene: TRBJ1-3
v_gene: TRBV12-5
CDR3aa: ASALDSLSGNTIY

j_gene: TRBJ1-4
v_gene: TRBV6-2/TRBV6-3
CDR3aa: ASSPDGGRLF

j_gene: TRBJ1-5
v_gene: TRBV19
CDR3aa: ASTSRGTYNQPQH

j_gene: TRBJ1-2
v_gene: TRBV4-2
CDR3aa: ASSQDQSANRVYGYT

j_gene: TRBJ2-1
v_gene: TRBV6-1
CDR3aa: ASGGGARNEQF

j_gene: TRBJ1-2
v_gene: TRBV27
CDR3aa: ASRTGGGGYT

j_gene: TRBJ1-6
v_gene: TRBV4-1
CDR3aa: ASRSGTTNSPLH

j_gene: TRBJ2-7
v_gene: TRBV29-1
CDR3aa: SVGAGGPQEQY